One sample yielded the 20 T cell receptor beta chains listed below, sequenced in a study of cytomegalovirus exposure and HLA in healthy donors (dated by TCRdb to the late 2010s). Libraries were prepared through the immunoSEQ multiplex PCR assay. For the multiplex PCR, a mixture combining 60 forward primers for TCR Vbeta segments and 13 reverse primers for TCR Jbeta segments was used. TCRdb limited this immuneACCESS table to in-frame rearrangements with V and J called. A share of clones is missing; checked studies link under half to unresolved V genes, and the rest is unexplained. The sample table holds about 150,000 clones, of which over 70% were seen once. Of the sample, approximately 1.4% falls within the top ten clones. Material for sequencing was PBMCs. The receptor source for this set is a woman between 40 and 55 years old in good health and CMV-seronegative.

The J gene is TRBJ2-3, the V gene TRBV30; 9 bases are a match to TRBD1. Germline CDR1 GTSNPN, CDR2 SVGIG (reference sequence). Trimming removed 2 bases from V and 4 bases from J; junction bases left unmatched: 13. The length of the CDR3 is 17 residues. The CDR3 region has the DNA TGTGCCTGGAGTCCTTCGGGACAGGGAAGTCTCGCAGATACGCAGTATTTT. The encoded protein is CAWSPSGQGSLADTQYF.

This clone was counted between two and nine times. J is TRBJ1-5 and V is TRBV19, with TRBD1 as a possible D gene (5 bases). CDR3 length equals 15 residues. Germline assignment: CDR1 LNHDA and CDR2 SQIVND (reference sequence). Trimming stripped 1 base from V and 3 bases from J, with 10 bases between. CDR3 region: CASSIVSGPNQPQHF. CDR3 DNA sequence: TGTGCCAGTAGTATAGTCTCAGGGCCCAATCAGCCCCAGCATTTT.

This chain connects TRBV6-5 to TRBJ2-7, with 10 nucleotides matching TRBD2. CDR1 MNHEY and CDR2 SVGAGI come from the germline V gene. The CDR3 loop spans 14 amino acids. The V segment lost 6 bases and the J segment 1 base; nucleotides outside the gene matches: 3. The CDR3 bases are TGTGCCAGCAGGCAGCGGGGGGGATCCTACGAGCAGTACTTC. It yields the protein CASRQRGGSYEQYF.

This clone was picked up one time. The rearrangement links TRBV6-1 to TRBJ2-1; 11 bases match TRBD2. In germline, CDR1 is MNHNS, CDR2 SASEGT. This CDR3 is 16 amino acids long. The V gene end was trimmed by 0 bases and the J gene end by 4 bases; junction bases not matched to a gene: 2. The CDR3 is CASSEAGLAGYNEQFF. In DNA, the CDR3 is TGTGCCAGCAGTGAAGCCGGACTAGCGGGTTACAATGAGCAGTTCTTC.

The V gene is TRBV7-6, the J gene TRBJ1-1; a possible D gene is TRBD1 (6 bases). The V and J ends lost 5 bases and 3 bases respectively, with 13 bases between them. This CDR3 comprises 14 residues. Germline-derived CDR1 and CDR2 are SGHVS and FNYEAQ. CDR3 loop: CASSRKSGDTEAFF. The CDR3 DNA follows: TGTGCCAGCAGCCGAAAGTCAGGGGACACTGAAGCTTTCTTT.

V and J are TRBV5-8 and TRBJ1-5; D is undetermined. The CDR3 totals 16 residues. Germline V gene sequence: CDR1 SGHTS, CDR2 YDEGEE. The germline V and J ends were trimmed by 4 bases and 3 bases, with 17 bases remaining between them. The CDR3 DNA is TGTGCCAGCAGCCCTTCAGGCCTCAGGTACAATCAGCCCCAGCATTTT. It specifies CASSPSGLRYNQPQHF.

The gene calls are TRBV7-2 and TRBJ1-2; no clear D. V dropped 2 bases and J dropped 6 bases, with 16 bases sitting between them. This CDR3 contains 15 residues. From germline, CDR1 is SGHTA and CDR2 FQGNSA. The CDR3: CASSLNLGARDGYTF. For the CDR3, the DNA is TGTGCCAGCAGCTTAAATCTAGGAGCGAGGGATGGCTACACCTTC.

The J gene is TRBJ2-7, the V gene TRBV29-1; D is uncertain. The CDR3 totals 13 residues. Deletions cut 6 bases from V and 3 bases from J, with 15 bases between. Germline V lookup: CDR1 SQVTM, CDR2 ANQGSEA. The CDR3 coding sequence is TGCAGCGTGTCGACGAGGATGAGCTACGAGCAGTACTTC. Protein sequence: CSVSTRMSYEQYF.

J is TRBJ1-1 and V is TRBV4-1; weak D call: TRBD1 (5 bases). Germline CDR1 MGHRA, CDR2 YSYEKL. The CDR3 loop spans 14 amino acids. Trimming cost V 4 bases and J 5 bases, with 14 bases left between them. The CDR3 nucleotides are TGCGCCAGCAGCCCCTGGGGGGGTTTTACTGAAGCTTTCTTT. This sequence encodes CASSPWGGFTEAFF.

The V and J genes are TRBV21-1 and TRBJ1-1; the DNA was not compared with TRBD1, the D call given in the table. TRBV21-1 represents a pseudogene. CDR3 length: 16 amino acids. CDR3 sequence (DNA): TGTGCCAGCAGCAACCAGCCTCTCGACAAGAACACTGAAGCTTTCTTT. It codes for CASSNQPLDKNTEAFF.

The chain combines TRBV4-3 with TRBJ1-1; D may be TRBD1 (6 bases). The CDR3 spans 14 residues. V lost 1 base and J lost 3, with 9 bases in between. Germline loops: CDR1 LGHNA, CDR2 YSLEER. CDR3 loop: CASSQGGGHTEAFF. The CDR3 DNA reads as TGCGCCAGCAGCCAAGGGGGGGGGCACACTGAAGCTTTCTTT.

The chain combines TRBV25-1 with TRBJ2-1, with 7 bases matching TRBD2. J was trimmed by 2 bases and V by 5 bases; bases with no gene match: 6. This CDR3 comprises 15 residues. Germline V gene lookup returns CDR1 MGHDK and CDR2 SYGVNS. The DNA of the CDR3 is TGTGCCAGCAGTTCGGGAGGAGGACCCTACAATGAGCAGTTCTTC. It is translated as CASSSGGGPYNEQFF.

The chain is built from TRBV11-3 and TRBJ1-2, with 7 bases that match TRBD1. Trimming cost V 0 bases and J 3 bases; bases outside gene matches: 10. The CDR3 is made up of 17 amino acids. In germline, CDR1 is SGHNT, CDR2 YENEEA. DNA of the CDR3: TGTGCCAGCAGCTTAGATTTAGGACAGGAAAGGTACTATGGCTACACCTTC. Residues: CASSLDLGQERYYGYTF.

This clone was counted a few times. The chain recombines TRBV25-1 with TRBJ2-7; a weak D match, TRBD1 (6 bases). The CDR3 runs to 12 residues. Trimming stripped 4 bases from V and 2 bases from J, with 6 bases between. Germline-derived CDR1 and CDR2 are MGHDK and SYGVNS. The CDR3 sequence is CASSGGPYEQYF. CDR3 nucleotides: TGTGCCAGCAGTGGGGGGCCCTACGAGCAGTACTTC.

V and J are TRBV29-1 and TRBJ2-1, with 9 positions matching TRBD1. The CDR3 length is 14 residues. With V trimmed by 7 bases and J by 7 bases, 11 bases remained unmatched. In germline, CDR1 is SQVTM, CDR2 ANQGSEA. CDR3 protein: CSARDRAVWNEQFF. The CDR3 nucleotides are TGCAGCGCCCGGGACAGGGCAGTTTGGAATGAGCAGTTCTTC.

The chain couples TRBV27 to TRBJ1-2, with TRBD1 matching 7 bases. V was clipped by 3 bases and J by 2 bases; unmatched bases: 9. Germline V gives CDR1 MNHEY, CDR2 SMNVEV (reference sequence). The CDR3 runs to 16 residues. CDR3 amino acids: CASSFGGGQINYGYTF. CDR3 bases: TGTGCCAGCAGTTTCGGTGGGGGACAGATAAACTATGGCTACACCTTC.

This clone has just a few counts. The V and J genes are TRBV6-5 and TRBJ1-4, with D possibly TRBD1 on 6 matching bases. The germline CDR1 and CDR2 sequences are MNHEY and SVGAGI. The CDR3 is 15 residues long. V was trimmed by 6 bases and J by 0 bases, leaving 11 bases between them. In nucleotides, the CDR3 is TGTGCCAGCAGCTACCGGACAGCAACTAATGAAAAACTGTTTTTT. It yields the protein CASSYRTATNEKLFF.

The chain is built from TRBV7-9 and TRBJ1-6; TRBD1 matches 7 bases. Germline V gene data show CDR1 as SEHNR and CDR2 as FQNEAQ (reference sequence). The CDR3 is 14 amino acids. V was clipped by 1 base and J by 6 bases; unmatched bases: 0. This CDR3 is CASSLGDSNSPLHF. The CDR3 nucleotides are TGTGCCAGCAGCTTAGGGGACAGTAATTCACCCCTCCACTTT.

The chain carries TRBV29-1 and TRBJ1-2, with D possibly matching TRBD1 (6 bases). Germline-derived CDR1 and CDR2 are SQVTM and ANQGSEA. V was trimmed by 4 bases and J by 8 bases, leaving 17 bases between them. The CDR3 loop spans 13 amino acids. The CDR3: CSVVGTSLRGYTF. The CDR3, as DNA: TGCAGCGTTGTTGGGACATCTCTACGAGGCTACACCTTC.

This clone is a singleton in its sample. This sequence joins TRBV7-2 and TRBJ2-2, with TRBD2 as a possible D gene (5 bases). The CDR3 extends over 14 amino acids. Germline V CDR1 and CDR2: SGHTA, FQGNSA. Deletions cut 0 bases from V and 6 bases from J, with 8 bases between. The chain's CDR3 is CASSLAKGAGELFF. The CDR3, as DNA: TGTGCCAGCAGCTTAGCGAAGGGAGCCGGGGAGCTGTTTTTT.